The 8 T cell receptor beta chains below come from one sample, sequenced in a study of OX40 agonist ivuxolimab in advanced cancers. Libraries were prepared by immunoSEQ multiplex PCR; TCRdb keeps only in-frame clonotypes and omits some of them. The sample carries more than 70,000 clones, 85% recorded once. This sample comprised CD4+ or CD8+ T cells sorted from blood, obtained in a trial of the OX40 agonist ivuxolimab. All receptors come from an adult with an advanced solid tumor such as melanoma, head and neck, liver or kidney cancer.

The chain is built from TRBV7-8 and TRBJ1-1; D unresolved. The V and J ends lost 3 bases and 4 bases respectively, with 12 bases between them. Per the germline V gene, CDR1 is SGHVS and CDR2 is FQNEAQ. The CDR3 runs to 14 residues. The CDR3 spells CASSFRGGATEAFF. In nucleotides, the CDR3 is TGTGCCAGCAGCTTCCGAGGAGGAGCCACTGAAGCTTTCTTT.

This rearrangement joins TRBV30 to TRBJ2-4, with D unresolved. Trimming removed 5 bases from V and 1 base from J, with 3 bases in between. The CDR3 contains 11 residues. CDR1 is GTSNPN, CDR2 SVGIG, per germline (reference sequence). CDR3 DNA: TGTGCCTGGGAGGCCAAAAACATTCAGTACTTC. It encodes CAWEAKNIQYF.

The rearrangement links TRBV28 to TRBJ2-6; tentatively, D is TRBD1 or TRBD2 (5 bases each). Trimming stripped 3 bases from V and 0 bases from J, with 21 bases between. The CDR3 totals 20 residues. The V gene's germline CDR1 is MDHEN and CDR2 SYDVKM. For the CDR3, the DNA is TGTGCCAGCAGTTTTTTCTTCGGGACCGCGAGGGACTCTGGGGCCAACGTCCTGACTTTC. Residues: CASSFFFGTARDSGANVLTF.

The rearrangement links TRBV6-5 to TRBJ2-3, with D uncertain. Trimming left V 4 bases short and J 2 bases short, with 13 bases between. Germline lookup yields CDR1 MNHEY and CDR2 SVGAGI. The CDR3 runs 15 residues. CDR3 nucleotides: TGTGCCAGCAGTTCGTCTACTACCAACACAGATACGCAGTATTTT. It is translated as CASSSSTTNTDTQYF.

The V call is TRBV30, the J call TRBJ1-2; TRBD1 matches 10 bases. The germline V gene has CDR1 GTSNPN and CDR2 SVGIG (reference sequence). The CDR3 runs to 13 residues. V lost 3 bases and J lost 8; bases outside the gene matches: 6. CDR3 region: CAWSRGTGDGYTF. Here the CDR3 DNA reads TGTGCCTGGAGCAGGGGGACAGGGGACGGCTACACCTTC.

The chain has TRBV5-1 and TRBJ2-2; 7 positions match TRBD1. Germline trimming cut 3 bases from V and 7 bases from J; bases unmatched to any gene: 9. In germline, CDR1 is SGHRS, CDR2 YFSETQ. This CDR3 is built from 15 residues. CDR3 residues: CASSWPTGDHGELFF. CDR3 in DNA: TGCGCCAGCAGCTGGCCTACAGGGGATCACGGGGAGCTGTTTTTT.

The chain recombines TRBV27 with TRBJ2-6, with D perhaps assigned TRBD1 or TRBD2 (5 bases each). Germline V gene sequence: CDR1 MNHEY, CDR2 SMNVEV (reference sequence). CDR3 length equals 16 residues. The V end lost 2 bases, the J end lost 5 bases, and 13 bases lay between the germline ends. CDR3 region: CASSLTGQGRANVLTF. The CDR3 DNA reads as TGTGCCAGCAGTTTAACGGGGCAGGGAAGGGCCAACGTCCTGACTTTC.

V usage is TRBV18 and J usage is TRBJ1-6; D might be TRBD1 (5 bases). Germline V CDR1 and CDR2: KGHSH, LQKENI. Between the trimmed V and J ends, which lost 2 bases and 6 bases, there was a span of 8 bases. This CDR3 is built from 14 residues. Written as DNA, the CDR3 is TGTGCCAGCTCACCATTTGACAGTAATTCACCCCTCCACTTT. This sequence encodes CASSPFDSNSPLHF.